Presented here are 3 T cell receptor beta chains from one specimen sequenced in a study of identical twins. Each CDR3 protein is one row after TCRdb ran MiXCR on the 5' RACE reads. Among a few hundred thousand distinct CDR3 sequences listed, about 8.3% were seen once. These data were also filed under a second study, of yellow fever vaccine responses in identical twins.

The sequenced sample consisted of CD8+ T cells sorted from blood. These receptors all come from a woman between 18 and 30 years old in good health.

Remarks on this clonotype: A single base separates this from a much larger clone, so it may be a read error. The chain couples TRBV6-4 to TRBJ2-3; tentative D call: TRBD2 (6 bases). This CDR3 is built from 15 residues. Germline V gene sequence: CDR1 MRHNA, CDR2 SNTAGT. CDR3 bases: TGTGCCAGCAGTGACTCAACCGGGGAGGCAGAAACGCAGTATTTT. This codes for CASSDSTGEAETQYF.

The chain is built from TRBV27 and TRBJ2-7; TRBD1 might be the D (6 bases). Germline lookup yields CDR1 MNHEY and CDR2 SMNVEV (reference sequence). This CDR3 contains 15 residues. Trimming left V 2 bases short and J 5 bases short, with 16 bases between. The chain's CDR3 is CASSLGKGVWDEQYF. The CDR3 DNA reads as TGTGCCAGCAGTTTAGGGAAGGGGGTCTGGGACGAGCAGTACTTC.

The chain links TRBV20-1 to TRBJ2-2; possibly TRBD2 for D (6 bases). Per germline, CDR1 DFQATT and CDR2 SNEGSKA (reference sequence). The CDR3 length is 14 residues. V was pared by 5 bases and J by 4 bases, with 14 bases between. CDR3 protein: CSASGEDATGELFF. The DNA for the CDR3 is TGCAGTGCTTCGGGGGAGGATGCCACCGGGGAGCTGTTTTTT.